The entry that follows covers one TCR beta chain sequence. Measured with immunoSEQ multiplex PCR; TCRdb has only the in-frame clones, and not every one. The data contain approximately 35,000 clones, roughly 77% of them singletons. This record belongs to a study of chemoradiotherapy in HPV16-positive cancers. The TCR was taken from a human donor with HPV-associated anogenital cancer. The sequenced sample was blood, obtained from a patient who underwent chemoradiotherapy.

CDR3 sequence reads: CASSWTVYEQYF. Written as DNA, the CDR3 is TGTGCCAGCAGTTGGACTGTATACGAGCAGTACTTC. The chain couples TRBV6-5 to TRBJ2-7; possibly TRBD2 for D (5 bases). Germline CDR1 and CDR2: MNHEY and SVGAGI. CDR3 length: 12 amino acids. The V and J ends lost 4 bases and 4 bases respectively, with 8 bases between them.